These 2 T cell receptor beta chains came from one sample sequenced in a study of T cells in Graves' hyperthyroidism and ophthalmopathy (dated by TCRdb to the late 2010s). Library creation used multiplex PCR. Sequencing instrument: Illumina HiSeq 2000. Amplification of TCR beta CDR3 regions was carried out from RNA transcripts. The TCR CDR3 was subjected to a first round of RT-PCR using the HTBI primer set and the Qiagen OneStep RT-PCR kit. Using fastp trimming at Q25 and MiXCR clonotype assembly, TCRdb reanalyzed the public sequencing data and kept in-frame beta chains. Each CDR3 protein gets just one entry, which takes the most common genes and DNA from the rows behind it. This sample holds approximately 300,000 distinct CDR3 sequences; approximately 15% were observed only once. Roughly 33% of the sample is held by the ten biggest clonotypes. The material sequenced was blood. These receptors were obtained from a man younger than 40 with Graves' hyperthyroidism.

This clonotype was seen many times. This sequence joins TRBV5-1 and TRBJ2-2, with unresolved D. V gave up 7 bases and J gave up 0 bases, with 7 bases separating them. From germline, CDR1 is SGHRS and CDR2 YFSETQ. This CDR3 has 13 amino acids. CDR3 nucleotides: TGCGCCAGCTATGAGTCGAACACCGGGGAGCTGTTTTTT. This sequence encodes CASYESNTGELFF.

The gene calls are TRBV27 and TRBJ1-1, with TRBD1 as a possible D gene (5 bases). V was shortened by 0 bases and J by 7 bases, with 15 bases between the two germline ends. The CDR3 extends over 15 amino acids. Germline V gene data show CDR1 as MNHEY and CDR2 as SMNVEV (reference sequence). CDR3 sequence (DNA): TGTGCCAGCAGTTTATCGAGAGGGGTTCAGAATGAAGCTTTCTTT. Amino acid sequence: CASSLSRGVQNEAFF.